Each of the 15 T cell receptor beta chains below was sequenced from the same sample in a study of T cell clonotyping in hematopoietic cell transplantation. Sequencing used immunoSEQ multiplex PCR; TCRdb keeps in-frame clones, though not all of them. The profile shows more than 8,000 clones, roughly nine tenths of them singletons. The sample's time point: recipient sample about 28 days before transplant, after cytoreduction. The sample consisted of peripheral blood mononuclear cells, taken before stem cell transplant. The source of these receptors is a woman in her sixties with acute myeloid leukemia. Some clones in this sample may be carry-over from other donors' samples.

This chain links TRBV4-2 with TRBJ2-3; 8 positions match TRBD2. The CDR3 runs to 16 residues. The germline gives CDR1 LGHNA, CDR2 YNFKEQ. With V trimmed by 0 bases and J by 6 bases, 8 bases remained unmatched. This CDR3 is CASSQELAEAVDTQYF. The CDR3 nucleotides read TGTGCCAGCAGCCAAGAACTAGCGGAGGCGGTGGATACGCAGTATTTT.

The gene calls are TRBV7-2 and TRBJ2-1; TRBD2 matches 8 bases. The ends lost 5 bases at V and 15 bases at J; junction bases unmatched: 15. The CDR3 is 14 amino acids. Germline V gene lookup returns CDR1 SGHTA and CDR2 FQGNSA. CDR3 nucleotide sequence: TGTGCCAGCAGCCTCCCGGGGGGGGCTTCAAGAAGGTTCTTC. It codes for CASSLPGGASRRFF.

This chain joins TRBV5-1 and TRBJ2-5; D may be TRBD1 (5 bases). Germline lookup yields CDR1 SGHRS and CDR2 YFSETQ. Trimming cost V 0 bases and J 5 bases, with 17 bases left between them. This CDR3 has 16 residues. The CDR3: CASSLDSVGLRETQYF. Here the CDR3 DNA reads TGCGCCAGCAGCTTGGATAGTGTGGGGCTGAGGGAGACCCAGTACTTC.

The CDR3 protein is CASSLLTGEEQYV. CDR3 bases: TGTGCCAGCAGTTTATTGACAGGAGAAGAGCAGTACGTC. The chain uses TRBV27 and TRBJ2-7; possible D gene TRBD1, 6 bases. Trimming took off 1 base at V and 7 bases at J, with 11 bases between the two ends. Germline-derived CDR1 and CDR2 are MNHEY and SMNVEV (reference sequence). This CDR3 region has 13 residues.

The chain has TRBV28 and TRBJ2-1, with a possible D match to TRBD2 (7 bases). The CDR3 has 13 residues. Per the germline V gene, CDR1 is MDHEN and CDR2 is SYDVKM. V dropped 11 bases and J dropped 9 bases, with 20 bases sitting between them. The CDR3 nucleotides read TGTGCCCGACAGGCTAGCGGAGGGGGTGAGCAGTTCTTC. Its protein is CARQASGGGEQFF.

The CDR3 protein is CASSAYTGYNEQFF. The CDR3 nucleotides read TGTGCCAGCAGTGCTTATACAGGTTACAATGAGCAGTTCTTC. V usage is TRBV2 and J usage is TRBJ2-1, with a tentative D call TRBD1 (5 bases). CDR3 length equals 14 residues. Germline CDR1 is SNHLY and CDR2 is FYNNEI. Trimming pared 4 bases from V and 4 bases from J, leaving 11 bases between.

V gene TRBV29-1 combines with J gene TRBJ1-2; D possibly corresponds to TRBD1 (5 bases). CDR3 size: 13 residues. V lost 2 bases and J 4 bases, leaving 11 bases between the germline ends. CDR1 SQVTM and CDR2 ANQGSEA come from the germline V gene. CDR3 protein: CSVESGGGYGYTF. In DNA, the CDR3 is TGCAGCGTTGAATCGGGTGGGGGCTATGGCTACACCTTC.

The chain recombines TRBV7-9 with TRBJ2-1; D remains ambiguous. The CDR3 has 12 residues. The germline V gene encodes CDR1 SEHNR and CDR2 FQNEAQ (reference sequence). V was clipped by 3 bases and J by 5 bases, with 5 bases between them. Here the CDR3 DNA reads TGTGCCAGCAGCTTTATCAACAATGAGCAGTTCTTC. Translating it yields CASSFINNEQFF. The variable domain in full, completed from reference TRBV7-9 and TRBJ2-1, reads DTGVSQNPRHKITKRGQNVTFRCDPISEHNRLYWYRQTLGQGPEFLTYFQNEAQLEKSRLLSDRFSAERPKGSFSTLEIQRTEQGDSAMYLCASSFINNEQFFGPGTRLTVL.

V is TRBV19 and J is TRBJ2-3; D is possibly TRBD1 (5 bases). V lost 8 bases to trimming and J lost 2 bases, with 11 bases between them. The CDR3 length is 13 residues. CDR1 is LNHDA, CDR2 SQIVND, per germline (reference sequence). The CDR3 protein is CASCQGNTDTQYF. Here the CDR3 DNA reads TGTGCCAGTTGCCAGGGTAACACAGATACGCAGTATTTT.

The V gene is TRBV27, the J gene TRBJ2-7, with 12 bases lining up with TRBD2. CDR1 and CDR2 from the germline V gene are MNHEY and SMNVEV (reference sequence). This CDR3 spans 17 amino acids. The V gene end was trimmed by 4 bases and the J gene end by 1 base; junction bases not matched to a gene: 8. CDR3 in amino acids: CASSSTSGSLISYEQYF. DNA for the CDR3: TGTGCCAGCAGTTCGACTAGCGGGAGCCTAATTTCCTACGAGCAGTACTTC.

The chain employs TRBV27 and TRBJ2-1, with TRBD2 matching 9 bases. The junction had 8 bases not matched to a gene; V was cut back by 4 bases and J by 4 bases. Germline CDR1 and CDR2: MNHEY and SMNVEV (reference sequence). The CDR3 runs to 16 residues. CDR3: CASSSRLAAGYNEQFF. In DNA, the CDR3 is TGTGCCAGCAGTTCAAGACTAGCGGCGGGTTACAATGAGCAGTTCTTC.

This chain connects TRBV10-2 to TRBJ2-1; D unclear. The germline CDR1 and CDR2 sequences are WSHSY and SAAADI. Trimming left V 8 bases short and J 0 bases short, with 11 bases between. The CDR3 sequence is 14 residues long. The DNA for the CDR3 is TGCGCCAGCTCTCTGACGAGCTCCTACAATGAGCAGTTCTTC. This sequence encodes CASSLTSSYNEQFF.

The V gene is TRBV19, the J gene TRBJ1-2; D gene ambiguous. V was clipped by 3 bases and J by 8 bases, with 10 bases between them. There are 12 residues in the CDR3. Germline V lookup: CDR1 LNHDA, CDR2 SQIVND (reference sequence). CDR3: CASSIGVMGYTF. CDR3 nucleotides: TGTGCCAGTAGTATCGGCGTGATGGGCTACACCTTC.

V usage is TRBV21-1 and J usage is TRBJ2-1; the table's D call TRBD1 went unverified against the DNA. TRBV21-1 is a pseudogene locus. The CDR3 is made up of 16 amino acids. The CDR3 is CASSAARGRGKNEQFF. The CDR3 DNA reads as TGTGCCAGCAGCGCCGCCAGGGGTAGGGGAAAAAATGAGCAGTTCTTC.

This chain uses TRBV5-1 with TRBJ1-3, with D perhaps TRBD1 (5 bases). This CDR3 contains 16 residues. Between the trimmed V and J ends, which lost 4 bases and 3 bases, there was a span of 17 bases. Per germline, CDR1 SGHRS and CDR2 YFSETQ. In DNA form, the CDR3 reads TGCGCCAGCAGCCTCAACTTTGGGACGGGTGGAAACACCATATATTTT. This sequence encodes CASSLNFGTGGNTIYF.